This T cell receptor beta chain stems from a study of Ad26.COV2.S vaccination and SARS-CoV-2 variants. Study information: Intramuscular Ad26.COV2.S at 5x10^10 or 1x10^11 viral particles. Overall study results and limits: It was found that vaccine and placebo recipients had similar non-spike TCR breadth.

On this clone: No antigen is known for it.

V was trimmed by 6 bases and J by 8 bases, leaving 17 bases between them. The CDR3 extends over 14 amino acids. CDR1 and CDR2 (germline): LNHDA, SQIVND (reference sequence). Generated by immunoSEQ multiplex PCR, the TCRdb table keeps only in-frame clones and is missing some. The sample includes over 400,000 clones, about nine tenths of them seen just once. Stated treatment: 15 to 20 received Ad26.COV2.S at low or high dose, single or two shots; about 5 received placebo; per-sample allocation not given. Material that was analyzed had been drawn on day 63 after the first vaccine or placebo injection. Wuhan-strain SARS-CoV-2 spike was expressed by the Ad26 vector that made up the vaccine.

The material was peripheral blood, obtained in a trial of Ad26.COV2.S vaccine versus placebo. This clonotype was sampled from a person between 18 and 60 years old who received the Ad26.COV2.S COVID-19 vaccine or a placebo. The chain recombines TRBV19 with TRBJ2-1; perhaps TRBD2 as D (5 bases). CDR3 in DNA: TGTGCCAGTAGGAATTTAGGGCTAGCCCATGAGCAGTTCTTC. Protein sequence: CASRNLGLAHEQFF.